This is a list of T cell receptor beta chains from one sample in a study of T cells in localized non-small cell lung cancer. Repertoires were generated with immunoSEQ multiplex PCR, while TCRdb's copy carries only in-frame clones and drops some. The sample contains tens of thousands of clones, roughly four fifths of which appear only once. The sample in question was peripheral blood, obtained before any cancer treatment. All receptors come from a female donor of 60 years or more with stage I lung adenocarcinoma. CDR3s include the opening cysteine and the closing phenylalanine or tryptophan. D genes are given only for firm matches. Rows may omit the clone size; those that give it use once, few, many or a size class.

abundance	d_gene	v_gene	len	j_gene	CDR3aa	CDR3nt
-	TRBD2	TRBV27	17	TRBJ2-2	CASSSPKTSANTGELFF	TGTGCCAGCAGTTCACCAAAGACTAGCGCGAACACCGGGGAGCTGTTTTTT
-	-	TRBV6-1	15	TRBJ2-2	CASSERYGQGGELFF	TGTGCCAGCAGTGAACGTTACGGCCAAGGCGGGGAGCTGTTTTTT
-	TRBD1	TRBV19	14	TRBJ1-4	CASSPDRGHEKLFF	TGTGCCAGTAGTCCAGACAGGGGGCACGAAAAACTGTTTTTT
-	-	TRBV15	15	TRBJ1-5	CATSRGRQDPQPQHF	TGTGCCACCAGCAGAGGTAGGCAGGATCCTCAGCCCCAGCATTTT
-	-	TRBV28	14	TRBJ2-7	CASNPREFSYEQYF	TGTGCCAGCAACCCCAGAGAGTTCTCCTACGAGCAGTACTTC
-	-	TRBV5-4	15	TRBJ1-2	CASSFSGGRTYGYTF	TGTGCCAGCAGCTTCTCGGGAGGGCGGACCTATGGCTACACCTTC
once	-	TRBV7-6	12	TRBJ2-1	CASSGRGVEQFF	TGTGCCAGCAGCGGCCGAGGGGTAGAGCAGTTCTTC
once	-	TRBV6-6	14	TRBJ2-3	CASTPPGATDTQYF	TGTGCCAGCACTCCGCCGGGGGCCACAGATACGCAGTATTTT
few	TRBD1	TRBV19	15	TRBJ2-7	CASSKYRGCSYEQYF	TGTGCCAGTAGTAAATACAGGGGCTGCTCCTACGAGCAGTACTTC
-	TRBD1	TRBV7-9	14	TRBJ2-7	CASSSSGTGDEQYF	TGTGCCAGCAGCTCCTCTGGGACAGGAGACGAGCAGTACTTC
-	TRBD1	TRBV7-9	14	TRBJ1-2	CASTSTGGFYGYTF	TGTGCCAGCACCAGTACAGGGGGATTCTATGGCTACACCTTC
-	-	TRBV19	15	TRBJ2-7	CASSIGLAFPYEQYF	TGTGCCAGTAGTATTGGCCTAGCGTTCCCCTACGAGCAGTACTTC
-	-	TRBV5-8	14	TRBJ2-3	CASSLDRGVDTQYF	TGTGCCAGCAGCTTGGATCGCGGGGTAGATACGCAGTATTTT
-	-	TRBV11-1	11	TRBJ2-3	CASSPGDTQYF	TGTGCCAGCAGCCCGGGAGATACGCAGTATTTT
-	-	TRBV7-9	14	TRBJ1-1	CASSIYGGNTEAFF	TGTGCCAGCAGCATTTACGGGGGGAACACTGAAGCTTTCTTT
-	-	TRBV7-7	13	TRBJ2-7	CASSEGWGGEQYF	TGTGCTAGCAGCGAGGGATGGGGAGGAGAGCAGTACTTC
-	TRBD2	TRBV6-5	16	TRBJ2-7	CASSSLAGGKSYEQYF	TGTGCCAGCAGTTCTCTAGCGGGGGGGAAGTCCTACGAGCAGTACTTC
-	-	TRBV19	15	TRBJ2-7	CASSISSGAPYEQYF	TGTGCCAGTAGTATTAGTTCAGGGGCCCCCTACGAGCAGTACTTC
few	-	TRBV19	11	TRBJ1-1	CASSIEAEAFF	TGTGCCAGTAGTATCGAGGCTGAAGCTTTCTTT
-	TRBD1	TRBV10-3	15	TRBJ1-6	CAISVTGAGDSPLHF	TGTGCCATCAGTGTAACAGGGGCTGGTGATTCACCCCTCCACTTT
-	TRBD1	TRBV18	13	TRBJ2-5	CASSPRTGETQYF	TGTGCCAGCTCACCTAGGACAGGGGAGACCCAGTACTTC
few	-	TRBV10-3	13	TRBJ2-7	CAIRLAPSYEQYF	TGTGCCATCAGGCTGGCACCCTCCTACGAGCAGTACTTC
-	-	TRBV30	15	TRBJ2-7	CAWSHKTVRVFEQYF	TGTGCCTGGAGTCACAAGACAGTCCGAGTCTTCGAGCAGTACTTC
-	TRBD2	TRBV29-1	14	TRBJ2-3	CSVKGLAGGPIGYF	TGCAGCGTTAAGGGACTAGCGGGAGGGCCTATAGGGTATTTT
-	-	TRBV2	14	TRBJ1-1	CASSGSSGGTEAFF	TGTGCCAGCAGTGGCAGTTCTGGGGGGACTGAAGCTTTCTTT
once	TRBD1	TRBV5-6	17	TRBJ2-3	CASSLPGDRASTDTQYF	TGTGCCAGCAGCTTACCGGGGGACAGGGCTAGCACAGATACGCAGTATTTT